This T cell receptor (beta chain) was found in a study of Ad26.COV2.S vaccination and SARS-CoV-2 variants (dated by TCRdb to the early 2020s). General notes on the study: Donors in the vaccine arm were drawn from COV1001, a multicentre, randomized, double-blind, placebo-controlled phase I-IIa trial testing Ad26.COV2.S in healthy adults. Dosing of Ad26.COV2.S was intramuscular, at either 5x10^10 or 1x10^11 viral particles, delivered as one shot or as two shots spaced 56 days apart. Trial participants were randomized into five groups of five: low-dose or high-dose Ad26.COV2.S given once or twice, or placebo on both occasions. TCRbeta repertoire sequencing served as the tool for gauging how specific and how broad the SARS-CoV-2-reactive T cell receptors were following Ad26.COV2.S vaccination. The TCR-sequenced set comprised approximately 32 samples: around 20 Ad26.COV2.S vaccine recipients, 5 placebo recipients and 8 SARS-CoV-2 convalescent individuals. Throughout the experiments and outcome assessment, investigators stayed blinded to trial group allocation.

For CDR1 and CDR2, the germline V gene lists SGHVS and FQNEAQ. The trim is 5 bases for V and 6 bases for J, with a gap of 17 bases between the germline ends. Taken from cysteine to phenylalanine, the CDR3 has 14 residues. The entry retains the CDR3 DNA only, 42 bases that are in frame from base 1. Only a few counts were recorded for this clone. The antigen it recognizes is unknown. No base-level quality is on record; no much larger clone is a single base apart. The immunoSEQ Assay was used to sequence TCRbeta CDR3 regions. After extraction, genomic DNA underwent amplification by bias-controlled multiplex PCR, followed by high-throughput sequencing. The original methods were these. To quantify the absolute abundance of every unique TCRbeta CDR3 region, sequences were collapsed and filtered. T cell fraction was estimated by normalization of TCRbeta template counts to usable DNA, with usable DNA being measured through amplification of reference genes present in all nucleated cells. Repertoire TCRs were annotated as SARS-CoV-2-specific by exact matching of V gene, CDR3 amino acid sequence and J gene to a known reactive TCR set. The reference SARS-CoV-2 TCR set came from MIRA and was filtered for enrichment in COVID-19-positive ImmuneCODE repertoires, removing public or cross-reactive TCRs. Drawing on the MIRA antigens, annotated TCRs were analysed further at the level of specific ORF or position within ORF. Breadth was defined as the number of annotated unique rearrangements divided by the total number of unique productive rearrangements, and depth was defined as the summed frequency of the annotated unique rearrangements. Two-sided Wilcoxon rank-sum tests were applied when comparing TCR breadth between groups. TCRdb took over this immuneACCESS table, retaining in-frame rearrangements with V and J assigned. Such tables are incomplete; in checked studies, under half of the missing clones stem from an unresolved V gene, and the remainder is unexplained. The V and J calls and clone size were taken over from that table, and D and trimming were inferred from the DNA. In all, the sample holds about 480,000 clones, and around nine tenths of those were seen once. The top ten clonotypes cover 9.5% to 15% of the sample.

The treatment or condition label corresponds to: roughly 20 received Ad26.COV2.S at low or high dose, single or two shots; about five received placebo; per-sample allocation not given. Repertoires of vaccine and placebo recipients were sequenced from samples taken on day 63 after the first injection. In Cohort 1b, 25 adults aged 18-55 years were enrolled at a single site in Boston, USA, between 29 July and 7 August 2020. As a vaccine, Ad26.COV2.S was a replication-incompetent adenovirus type 26 vector that expressed a prefusion-stabilized SARS-CoV-2 spike protein derived from the original Wuhan strain. General study outcomes and caveats: After vaccination, substantial breadth of spike-specific CD8+ and CD4+ T cell responses was reported. Vaccine and placebo recipients had comparable non-spike TCR breadth, which fits with the vaccine containing only spike. The authors noted that the TCR breadth and depth analyses may have underestimated total T cell responses. The study lacked the statistical power to compare responses across vaccine doses or regimens. Ad26.COV2.S recipients had higher spike-specific TCR breadth than placebo recipients (P = 0.0014).

This chain is built from TRBV7-8 and TRBJ2-7, with TRBD1 tentatively as D gene (6 bases match). Sample: peripheral blood, taken in a trial of Ad26.COV2.S vaccine versus placebo. The clonotype comes from a person between 18 and 65 years old who received the Ad26.COV2.S COVID-19 vaccine or a placebo. The DNA sequence is given as TGTGCCAGCAGCCGGAGAACAGGGTTTGGCGAGCAGTACTTC. This translates into CASSRRTGFGEQYF.